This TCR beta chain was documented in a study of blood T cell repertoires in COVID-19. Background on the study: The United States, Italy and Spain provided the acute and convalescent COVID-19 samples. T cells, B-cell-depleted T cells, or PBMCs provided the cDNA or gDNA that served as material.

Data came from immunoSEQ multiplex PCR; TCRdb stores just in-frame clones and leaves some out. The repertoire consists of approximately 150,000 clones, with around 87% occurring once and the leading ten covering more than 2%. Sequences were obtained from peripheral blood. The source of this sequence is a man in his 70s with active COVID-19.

CDR3 sequence reads: CASSFGSSAYEQYF. The CDR3 nucleotides are TGTGCCAGCAGCTTCGGGAGCTCGGCCTACGAGCAGTACTTC. The genes are TRBV7-9 and TRBJ2-7, with D tentatively TRBD2 (6 bases). Germline assignment: CDR1 SEHNR and CDR2 FQNEAQ (reference sequence). V lost 3 bases and J lost 2, with 11 bases in between. This CDR3 spans 14 amino acids.